The 23 T cell receptor beta chains listed next were all sequenced from one sample in a study of identical twins (dated by TCRdb to 2016 to 2018). Library generation was performed with 5' RACE. The sample was run on an Illumina HiSeq 2000. Clones were called with MiXCR by TCRdb after fastp trimmed the public reads at Q25, and only in-frame beta chains were retained. Identical CDR3 protein sequences are pooled into one entry, listed with their most common genes and DNA. In all, the sample holds approximately 500,000 distinct CDR3 sequences, and about 16% of those were seen once. More than 0.4% of the sample goes to the ten largest clones. This sample was shared with a second study, whose subject was yellow fever vaccine responses in identical twins.

The sequenced sample was CD4+ T cells sorted from blood. These receptors came from a woman aged 18-30 years in good health.

The genes are TRBV28 and TRBJ2-1, with 9 bases that match TRBD2. Germline lookup yields CDR1 MDHEN and CDR2 SYDVKM. The junction had 7 bases not matched to a gene; V was cut back by 2 bases and J by 8 bases. This CDR3 region has 15 residues. The CDR3 DNA sequence: TGTGCCAGCAGTTTAGGGACTAGCCGTTGGGATGAGCAGTTCTTC. Residues: CASSLGTSRWDEQFF.

V and J are TRBV28 and TRBJ1-5; 11 bases line up with TRBD1. The CDR3 consists of 15 residues. Per the germline V gene, CDR1 is MDHEN and CDR2 is SYDVKM. The V and J ends lost 7 bases and 6 bases, in that order; junction bases with no gene match: 8. DNA for the CDR3: TGTGCCAGCAAAAAGGACAGGGGGCGTTTTCAGCCCCAGCATTTT. Residues: CASKKDRGRFQPQHF.

This clonotype showed up just a few times. The rearrangement links TRBV28 to TRBJ2-3; D is undetermined. V was shortened by 7 bases and J by 2 bases, with 10 bases between the two germline ends. Germline V lookup: CDR1 MDHEN, CDR2 SYDVKM. The CDR3 spans 13 residues. The CDR3 nucleotides read TGTGCCAGCAATACGGCCAACACAGATACGCAGTATTTT. As protein: CASNTANTDTQYF. Full variable domain (remainder filled in from reference TRBV28 and TRBJ2-3): DVKVTQSSRYLVKRTGEKVFLECVQDMDHENMFWYRQDPGLGLRLIYFSYDVKMKEKGDIPEGYSVSREKKERFSLILESASTNQTSMYLCASNTANTDTQYFGPGTRLTVL.

This clonotype was seen repeatedly, ten times or more. The chain recombines TRBV5-1 with TRBJ2-2; 11 bases match TRBD2. V gave up 4 bases and J gave up 4 bases; unmatched junction bases: 9. Germline CDR1 is SGHRS and CDR2 is YFSETQ. The CDR3 length is 17 residues. The CDR3: CASSSKLTSGSTGELFF. The DNA for the CDR3 is TGCGCCAGCAGCAGCAAACTCACTAGCGGGAGCACCGGGGAGCTGTTTTTT.

The rearrangement joins TRBV21-1 to TRBJ2-5; the table's TRBD1 call for D was not verified on the DNA. TRBV21-1 is designated a pseudogene. CDR3 size: 14 residues. CDR3 DNA sequence: TGTGCCAGCAGCAAAGGGGGGGGCGAAGAGACCCAGTACTTC. This sequence encodes CASSKGGGEETQYF.

This clonotype occurred a few times. The J gene is TRBJ2-5, the V gene TRBV7-9; the D is unclear. The CDR3 sequence is 13 residues long. Trimming took off 1 base at V and 3 bases at J, with 6 bases between the two ends. CDR1 and CDR2 from the germline V gene are SEHNR and FQNEAQ (reference sequence). As DNA, the CDR3 is TGTGCCAGCAGCTTAGAGGGTAAAGAGACCCAGTACTTC. Translated, it gives CASSLEGKETQYF.

V gene TRBV5-1 combines with J gene TRBJ1-2; possible D gene TRBD1, 6 bases. V dropped 0 bases and J dropped 4 bases, with 10 bases sitting between them. CDR3 length equals 14 residues. Looked up from germline, CDR1 is SGHRS and CDR2 is YFSETQ. CDR3 DNA: TGCGCCAGCAGCTTGGGGACAGCCCTCTATGGCTACACCTTC. Translated, it gives CASSLGTALYGYTF. The full variable domain, rest sourced from reference TRBV5-1 and TRBJ1-2, is KAGVTQTPRYLIKTRGQQVTLSCSPISGHRSVSWYQQTPGQGLQFLFEYFSETQRNKGNFPGRFSGRQFSNSRSEMNVSTLELGDSALYLCASSLGTALYGYTFGSGTRLTVV.

The V gene is TRBV5-4, the J gene TRBJ2-1; 7 bases line up with TRBD2. CDR1 is SGHNT, CDR2 YYREEE, per germline (reference sequence). The CDR3 has 18 amino acids. After removal of 5 bases from V and 2 bases from J, the junction contained 16 bases not matched to a gene. The CDR3 nucleotides read TGTGCCAGCAGAACACAAACGACTAGCATGGACCCCTACAATGAGCAGTTCTTC. Translated, it gives CASRTQTTSMDPYNEQFF.

This clonotype was observed a handful of times. J is TRBJ2-3 and V is TRBV6-5; D may correspond to TRBD1 or TRBD2 (5 bases each). This CDR3 is built from 17 residues. V was pared by 0 bases and J by 1 base, with 14 bases between. CDR1 is MNHEY and CDR2 is SVGAGI in the germline V gene. CDR3 region: CASSYSASSGRTDTQYF. In DNA form, the CDR3 reads TGTGCCAGCAGTTACTCAGCCTCCTCGGGGCGCACAGATACGCAGTATTTT.

The chain recombines TRBV20-1 with TRBJ2-1, with 7 positions matching TRBD2. With V trimmed by 0 bases and J by 6 bases, 8 bases remained unmatched. CDR1 is DFQATT, CDR2 SNEGSKA, per germline (reference sequence). The CDR3 runs to 15 residues. CDR3 nucleotides: TGCAGTGCTAGAGAATTGGATAGCGGGCGCAATGAGCAGTTCTTC. This codes for CSARELDSGRNEQFF.

V usage is TRBV27 and J usage is TRBJ2-6; D is ambiguous. The CDR3 is 14 residues long. The V gene's germline CDR1 is MNHEY and CDR2 SMNVEV (reference sequence). V was shortened by 1 base and J by 4 bases, with 5 bases between the two germline ends. CDR3 amino acids: CASSLFPGANVLTF. For the CDR3, the DNA is TGTGCCAGCAGTTTATTTCCCGGGGCCAACGTCCTGACTTTC.

The V and J genes are TRBV5-6 and TRBJ2-1; 10 nucleotides match TRBD1. Germline CDR1 is SGHDT and CDR2 is YYEEEE. The V and J ends lost 0 bases and 6 bases, in that order; junction bases with no gene match: 3. CDR3 length equals 15 residues. This chain's CDR3 is CASSLGQGAFNEQFF. CDR3 in DNA: TGTGCCAGCAGCTTGGGACAGGGGGCTTTCAATGAGCAGTTCTTC.

This clonotype was counted between two and nine times. The V call is TRBV7-2, the J call TRBJ2-2; the D gene is possibly TRBD1 (6 bases). V dropped 5 bases and J dropped 1 base, with 8 bases sitting between them. CDR3 size: 14 residues. The germline CDR1 and CDR2 sequences are SGHTA and FQGNSA. CDR3 DNA sequence: TGTGCCAGCAGCCGGGGACAGAACACCGGGGAGCTGTTTTTT. Translated: CASSRGQNTGELFF.

This clonotype was found once. The chain employs TRBV4-2 and TRBJ2-3, with unresolved D. V was cut by 1 base and J by 4 bases, with 6 bases left in between. Germline values: CDR1 LGHNA, CDR2 YNFKEQ. The CDR3 contains 13 residues. The CDR3 protein is CASSQGGPDTQYF. DNA of the CDR3: TGTGCCAGCAGCCAAGGCGGACCAGATACGCAGTATTTT.

This clonotype was observed a few times. This chain links TRBV7-6 with TRBJ1-1; no definite D call. The germline V gene encodes CDR1 SGHVS and CDR2 FNYEAQ. The CDR3 spans 15 residues. V was cut by 0 bases and J by 4 bases, with 12 bases left in between. The CDR3, as DNA: TGTGCCAGCAGCTTAGCGAGCCATTCGGGCACTGAAGCTTTCTTT. This encodes CASSLASHSGTEAFF.

The gene calls are TRBV20-1 and TRBJ2-2, with TRBD2 matching 13 bases. V shed 6 bases and J 1 base; nucleotides not matched to a gene: 5. The CDR3 runs 16 residues. Looked up from germline, CDR1 is DFQATT and CDR2 is SNEGSKA (reference sequence). Written as DNA, the CDR3 is TGCAGTGCCCAGACTAGCGGGGGGATGAACACCGGGGAGCTGTTTTTT. It yields the protein CSAQTSGGMNTGELFF.

The chain is built from TRBV12-3 or TRBV12-4 and TRBJ2-6; D is undetermined. V shed 2 bases and J shed 0 bases, with 5 bases lying between them. This CDR3 has 15 residues. CDR3 loop: CASSLSASGANVLTF. The CDR3 DNA reads as TGTGCCAGCAGTTTATCGGCCTCTGGGGCCAACGTCCTGACTTTC.

The chain couples TRBV29-1 to TRBJ2-2; 9 nucleotides match TRBD2. This CDR3 region has 13 residues. V lost 8 bases, J lost 6 bases, and 7 bases stayed unmatched. Germline CDR1 SQVTM, CDR2 ANQGSEA. The DNA of the CDR3 is TGCAGCATGTCCGGGACTAGCTCCGGGGAGCTGTTTTTT. Its translation is CSMSGTSSGELFF.

This clonotype was seen a handful of times. The rearrangement links TRBV12-3 or TRBV12-4 to TRBJ2-4; tentative D call: TRBD1 (6 bases). V lost 4 bases, J lost 3 bases, and 13 bases lay in between. The length of the CDR3 is 15 residues. The CDR3 here is CASSYWGHGKNIQYF. CDR3 coding DNA: TGTGCCAGCAGTTACTGGGGGCACGGCAAAAACATTCAGTACTTC.

This clonotype was seen a handful of times. The chain carries TRBV7-9 and TRBJ2-7, with D possibly TRBD2 on 6 matching bases. The CDR3 totals 15 residues. CDR1 and CDR2 from the germline V gene are SEHNR and FQNEAQ (reference sequence). Trimming shortened V by 3 bases and J by 1 base, and 13 bases separated the two germline ends. CDR3 protein: CASSFGGRRSYEQYF. CDR3 coding DNA: TGTGCCAGCAGCTTTGGAGGGAGAAGATCCTACGAGCAGTACTTC.

This chain connects TRBV20-1 to TRBJ2-3; the match to TRBD1 covers 7 bases. The length of the CDR3 is 15 residues. Unmatched junction bases numbered 8, after V lost 0 bases and J lost 5 bases. Germline V lookup: CDR1 DFQATT, CDR2 SNEGSKA (reference sequence). CDR3 amino acids: CSARDRHRGIDTQYF. As DNA, the CDR3 is TGCAGTGCTAGAGATCGGCACAGGGGCATAGATACGCAGTATTTT.

The rearrangement joins TRBV7-9 to TRBJ2-1, with 8 bases fitting TRBD1. V lost 1 base to trimming and J lost 7 bases; unmatched junction nucleotides: 6. Per the germline V gene, CDR1 is SEHNR and CDR2 is FQNEAQ (reference sequence). CDR3 length: 15 amino acids. Written as DNA, the CDR3 is TGTGCCAGCAGCTTAGGGCAGGGGGCTCAGAATGAGCAGTTCTTC. Translation gives CASSLGQGAQNEQFF.

This clonotype was seen a few times. The chain has TRBV20-1 and TRBJ2-1; D is tentatively TRBD1 or TRBD2 (7 bases each). This CDR3 comprises 17 residues. Germline-derived CDR1 and CDR2 are DFQATT and SNEGSKA (reference sequence). V was pared by 3 bases and J by 0 bases, with 18 bases between. CDR3 in amino acids: CSASRFSRGGSYNEQFF. DNA for the CDR3: TGCAGTGCTAGTCGATTTAGCAGGGGGGGCTCCTACAATGAGCAGTTCTTC.